This T cell receptor (beta chain) is from a study of post-analysis software for immune sequencing data. In the study overall: Several disease courses (relapsing-remitting, secondary progressive and progressive-relapsing) of multiple sclerosis were included.

Libraries were made from TCR beta cDNA, and they carried unique molecular identifiers. Around 500,000 cDNA molecules came from around 1 to 10 million T cells. TCRdb processed the PCR reads anew with MiXCR; each CDR3 protein has one entry. The data show roughly 730,000 distinct CDR3 sequences, 25% to 30% seen once. Concerning this clonotype itself: The antigen is not known.

General observations from the study: Diversity measured as normalized Chao1 was significantly lower in multiple sclerosis patients than in controls. Pronounced co-clustering by F measure was evident among identically batched samples. The study found TRBV5-6, TRBV5-1 and TRBV20-1 among roughly 5 TRBV segments more frequent in patients than controls.

The V and J ends lost 3 bases and 6 bases respectively, with 17 bases between them. The CDR3 runs to 15 residues. Material: blood. J is TRBJ2-5 and V is TRBV12-3 or TRBV12-4; D may match TRBD1 or TRBD2 (5 bases each). The source of this sequence is a girl between 10 and 17 years old with multiple sclerosis. CDR3 DNA: TGTGCCAGCAGTTTCCCCTCGGGGCTAAAGAAGACCCAGTACTTC. Its protein is CASSFPSGLKKTQYF.